This T cell receptor beta chain is from a study of shared clonotypes between healthy human individuals. General study findings and limits: For sorted subsets, rarefaction showed incomplete sequencing despite large depth. Memory subsets had estimated richness that was generally smaller than that of naive subsets. Enrolling few donors narrowed the genetic and exposure-history diversity that was represented.

Only in-frame clones appear in the TCRdb table, and some are missing; sequencing was by immunoSEQ multiplex PCR. This table holds fewer than 850,000 clones, around 96% found once. This clone showed up just once. No antigen is known for it. Terminally differentiated effector memory CD45RA+ cells were left out of the naive CD8 fraction, which was CD45RO-negative and positively selected for CCR7. All donors were Caucasian adults living in Nashville, Tennessee. Germline V gene sequence: CDR1 SGDLS, CDR2 YYNGEE. The CDR3 is 14 amino acids. J was trimmed by 6 bases and V by 0 bases; bases with no gene match: 1.

This chain links TRBV9 with TRBJ2-1, with 9 bases matching TRBD2. The clonotype comes from a man aged 30 to 45 in good health. The specimen sequenced was naive CD8+ T cells sorted from blood. CDR3 sequence: CASSVGAGGNEQFF. Written as DNA, the CDR3 is TGTGCCAGCAGCGTAGGAGCGGGAGGCAATGAGCAGTTCTTC.